This TCR beta chain was identified during a study of cytomegalovirus exposure and HLA in healthy donors. PCR primers comprised 60 Vbeta and 13 Jbeta primers. Repertoires were generated with immunoSEQ multiplex PCR, while TCRdb's copy carries only in-frame clones and drops some. The specimen's table records approximately 110,000 clones. The sample consisted of PBMCs. This clonotype originated in a man aged 45-65 years in good health and CMV-seronegative.

CDR3 sequence: CASSSRTADSFKAFF. The CDR3 region has the DNA TGTGCCAGCAGCTCCCGGACAGCCGATTCCTTTAAAGCTTTCTTT. The rearrangement uses TRBV5-4 and TRBJ1-1; D perhaps matches TRBD1 (6 bases). V was shortened by 3 bases and J by 9 bases, with 21 bases between the two germline ends. Germline V gene data show CDR1 as SGHNT and CDR2 as YYREEE (reference sequence). This CDR3 region has 15 residues. The whole variable domain, filled in from reference TRBV5-4 and TRBJ1-1, reads ETGVTQSPTHLIKTRGQQVTLRCSSQSGHNTVSWYQQALGQGPQFIFQYYREEENGRGNFPPRFSGLQFPNYSSELNVNALELDDSALYLCASSSRTADSFKAFFGQGTRLTVV.